These T cell receptor beta chains were read from a single sample in a study of CXCR3-negative and CXCR3-positive naive CD8 T cells. Using the 5' RACE reads, TCRdb records one entry per CDR3 protein without DNA. The sample table includes about 40,000 distinct CDR3 sequences. The sample consisted of memory CD8+ T cells from blood. These receptors all come from a human donor in good health. Some clones in this sample may be carry-over from other donors' samples. The CDR3 runs from the conserved cysteine through the conserved F or W. Fields, in order: clone size, J gene, V gene, CDR3 protein. Size is stated for part of the rows, as once, few or many counts, or as a class when the clone is expanded.

. TRBJ2-2 TRBV6-2/TRBV6-3 CASSGSGDRTGELFF
. TRBJ2-5 TRBV29-1 CSVLELTGLVTQYF
. TRBJ2-1 TRBV5-1 CASSHPGSEQFF
. TRBJ2-5 TRBV6-5 CASSYSSGAQETQYF
. TRBJ1-2 TRBV12-3/TRBV12-4 CASRGEGALVNGYTF
. TRBJ2-1 TRBV20-1 CSASHLSGNEQFF
. TRBJ2-3 TRBV6-4 CASSEVAESTDTQYF
. TRBJ2-7 TRBV9 CASSVGGRGYEQYF
. TRBJ2-2 TRBV7-3 CASGEENTGELFF
. TRBJ1-2 TRBV2 CAELQVNYGYTF
medium-sized TRBJ2-1 TRBV11-3 CASSQPTQGPEQFF
. TRBJ2-7 TRBV7-9 CASSSPLAGWHEQYF
. TRBJ2-5 TRBV7-9 CASRQGEETQYF
. TRBJ1-6 TRBV7-2 CASSPGTGSSPLHF
. TRBJ2-3 TRBV5-1 CASSRQGSTDTQYF
. TRBJ2-1 TRBV14 CASSPYRTGWGLGQFF
. TRBJ2-3 TRBV6-5 CASSYYRADTQYF
. TRBJ2-3 TRBV29-1 CSHAGYTDTQYF
. TRBJ2-1 TRBV12-3/TRBV12-4 CASTQGDNEQFF
. TRBJ2-7 TRBV13 CASSLSGTGVHEQYF
. TRBJ2-1 TRBV28 CASGPTSGGANEQFF
. TRBJ2-1 TRBV28 CASSLSGRPEQFF
. TRBJ2-7 TRBV28 CASTGGPYEQYF
. TRBJ2-1 TRBV6-2/TRBV6-3 CASFGYNEQFF
. TRBJ2-1 TRBV6-2/TRBV6-3 CASSHGGSEQFF
. TRBJ2-3 TRBV7-3 CASSPRLDSTDTQYF
. TRBJ2-1 TRBV28 CASSLERADVQRNEQFF
. TRBJ2-1 TRBV11-3 CASSSRGGGVNEQFF
medium-sized TRBJ1-1 TRBV18 CASSEQGTNTEAFF
. TRBJ2-5 TRBV24-1 CATRPTGEETQYF
. TRBJ1-6 TRBV9 CASSVEGFLNSPLHF
. TRBJ2-7 TRBV7-8 CASSSPRQGPYEQYF
. TRBJ2-7 TRBV12-5 CASGFLTDRDEQYF
. TRBJ2-1 TRBV7-6 CASSPLDWLAGEQFF
. TRBJ2-3 TRBV6-2/TRBV6-3 CASSYGTDTDTQYF
. TRBJ2-1 TRBV14 CAVLGGLNEQFF
. TRBJ2-5 TRBV29-1 CSVEPLDEETQYF
. TRBJ2-3 TRBV6-1 CASSDLPATSTDTQYF
. TRBJ2-3 TRBV7-8 CASSLAQEGLDSPTDTQYF
. TRBJ1-3 TRBV29-1 CSVVRQGARGNTIYF
. TRBJ2-7 TRBV7-9 CASSLYGRDYEQYF
. TRBJ2-7 TRBV7-9 CASSRSRDRAYEQYF
. TRBJ2-1 TRBV18 CASSPPGDNEQFF
. TRBJ2-7 TRBV29-1 CSAGTGWDEQYF
. TRBJ2-7 TRBV7-2 CASSFQGYEQYF
. TRBJ2-5 TRBV6-6 CATTASDETQYF
. TRBJ1-2 TRBV12-3/TRBV12-4 CASSSRGQGNYGYTF
. TRBJ2-2 TRBV7-2 CASSSVTGELFF
. TRBJ2-5 TRBV7-3 CASSWDRQETQYF
. TRBJ1-2 TRBV29-1 CSAPDRGYGYTF
. TRBJ2-5 TRBV29-1 CSVAGFVELAGHRGTQYF
. TRBJ1-6 TRBV29-1 CSAGQGGDSPLHF
. TRBJ1-1 TRBV20-1 CSAVRIQGYTEAFF
. TRBJ1-1 TRBV29-1 CSVGDRPPAPTEAFF